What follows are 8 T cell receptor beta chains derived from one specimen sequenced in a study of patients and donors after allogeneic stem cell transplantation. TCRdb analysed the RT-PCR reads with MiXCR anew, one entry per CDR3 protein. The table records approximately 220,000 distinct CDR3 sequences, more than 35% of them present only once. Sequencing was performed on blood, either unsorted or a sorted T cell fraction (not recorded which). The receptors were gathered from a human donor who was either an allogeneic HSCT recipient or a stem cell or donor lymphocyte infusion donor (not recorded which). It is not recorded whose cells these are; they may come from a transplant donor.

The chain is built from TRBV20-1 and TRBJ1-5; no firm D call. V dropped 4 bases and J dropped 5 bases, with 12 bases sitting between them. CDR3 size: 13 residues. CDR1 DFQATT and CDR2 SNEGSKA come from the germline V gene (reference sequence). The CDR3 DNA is TGCAGTGCTAACGAGGAAAAGGATCAGCCCCAGCATTTT. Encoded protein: CSANEEKDQPQHF.

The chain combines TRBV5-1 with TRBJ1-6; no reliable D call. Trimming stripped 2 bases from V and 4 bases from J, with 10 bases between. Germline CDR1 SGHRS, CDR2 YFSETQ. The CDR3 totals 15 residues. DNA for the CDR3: TGCGCCAGCAGCTTAACGGGCCCGTATAATTCACCCCTCCACTTT. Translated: CASSLTGPYNSPLHF.

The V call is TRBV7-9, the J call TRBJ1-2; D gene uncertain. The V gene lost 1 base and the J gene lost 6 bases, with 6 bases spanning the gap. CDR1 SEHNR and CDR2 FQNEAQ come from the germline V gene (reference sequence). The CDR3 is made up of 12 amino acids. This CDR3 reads CASSLGVDGYTF. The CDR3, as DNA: TGTGCCAGCAGCTTAGGGGTTGATGGCTACACCTTC.

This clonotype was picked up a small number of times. In nucleotides, the CDR3 is TGTGCCATCAGTGAGATCGACAATGAGCAGTTCTTC. This encodes CAISEIDNEQFF. The chain combines TRBV10-3 with TRBJ2-1; the D is unclear. The CDR3 has 12 residues. Germline V CDR1 and CDR2: ENHRY, SYGVKD. The ends were cut back, 2 bases at V and 5 bases at J, with 4 bases in the middle.

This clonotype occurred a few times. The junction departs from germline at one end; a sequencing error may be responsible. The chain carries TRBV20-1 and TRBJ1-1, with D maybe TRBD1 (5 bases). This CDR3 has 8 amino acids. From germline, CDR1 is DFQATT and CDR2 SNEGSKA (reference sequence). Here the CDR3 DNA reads TGCAGTGTCAGCCGGGGACTCTTT. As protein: CSVSRGLF.

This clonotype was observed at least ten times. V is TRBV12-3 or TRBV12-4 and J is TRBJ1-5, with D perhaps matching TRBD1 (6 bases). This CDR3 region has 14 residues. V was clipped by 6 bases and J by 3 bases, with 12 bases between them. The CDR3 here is CASSLDSSNQPQHF. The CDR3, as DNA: TGTGCCAGCAGCCTGGACAGTTCCAATCAGCCCCAGCATTTT.

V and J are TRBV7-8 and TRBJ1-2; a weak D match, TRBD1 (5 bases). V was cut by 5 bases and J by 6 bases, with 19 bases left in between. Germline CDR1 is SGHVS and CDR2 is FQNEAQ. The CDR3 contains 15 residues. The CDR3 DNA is TGTGCCAGCAGCCCCCAGGGTATAACAGTGGATGGCTACACCTTC. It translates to CASSPQGITVDGYTF.

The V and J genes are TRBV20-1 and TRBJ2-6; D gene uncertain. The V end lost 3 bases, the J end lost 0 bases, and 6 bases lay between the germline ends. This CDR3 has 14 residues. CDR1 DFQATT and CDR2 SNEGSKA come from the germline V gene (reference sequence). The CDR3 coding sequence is TGCAGTGCTAGTTCGTTCTCTGGGGCCAACGTCCTGACTTTC. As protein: CSASSFSGANVLTF.